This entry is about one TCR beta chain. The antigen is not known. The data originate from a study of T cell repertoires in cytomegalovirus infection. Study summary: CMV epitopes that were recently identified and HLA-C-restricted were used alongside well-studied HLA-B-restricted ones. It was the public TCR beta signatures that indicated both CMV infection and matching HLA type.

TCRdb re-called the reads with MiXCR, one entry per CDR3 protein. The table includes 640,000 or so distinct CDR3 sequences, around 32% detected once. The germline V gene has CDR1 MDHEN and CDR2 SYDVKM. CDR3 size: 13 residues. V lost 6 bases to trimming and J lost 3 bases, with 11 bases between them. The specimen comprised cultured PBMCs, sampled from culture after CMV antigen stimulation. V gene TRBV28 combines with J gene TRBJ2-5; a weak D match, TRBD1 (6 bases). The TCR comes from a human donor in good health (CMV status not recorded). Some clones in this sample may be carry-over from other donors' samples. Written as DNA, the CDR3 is TGTGCCAGCAGATGGGGGCCCGAAGAGACCCAGTACTTC. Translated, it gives CASRWGPEETQYF. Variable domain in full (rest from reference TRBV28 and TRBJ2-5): DVKVTQSSRYLVKRTGEKVFLECVQDMDHENMFWYRQDPGLGLRLIYFSYDVKMKEKGDIPEGYSVSREKKERFSLILESASTNQTSMYLCASRWGPEETQYFGPGTRLLVL.